Listed here are 25 T cell receptor beta chains from one sample, sequenced in a study of cytomegalovirus exposure and HLA in healthy donors. It was with 60 Vbeta and 13 Jbeta primers that the PCR ran. Only in-frame clones appear in the TCRdb table, and some are missing; sequencing was by immunoSEQ multiplex PCR. This sample has around 190,000 clones, with around 79% found just once. Sequenced: PBMCs. These receptors were obtained from a woman aged 25 to 45 in good health and CMV-seropositive.

The CDR3 DNA is TGTGCCAGCAGCTTCGGGCTAGCGGGTTACAATGAGCAGTTCTTC. It codes for CASSFGLAGYNEQFF. The gene calls are TRBV7-7 and TRBJ2-1; 8 positions match TRBD2. With 3 bases clipped from V and 4 bases from J, the junction kept 5 bases outside the gene matches. The CDR3 totals 15 residues. Germline values: CDR1 SSHAT, CDR2 FNYEAQ (reference sequence).

The genes are TRBV18 and TRBJ2-1; D may be TRBD2 (6 bases). The CDR3 consists of 14 residues. The V and J ends lost 4 bases and 7 bases respectively, with 14 bases between them. Germline CDR1 is KGHSH and CDR2 is LQKENI. CDR3 bases: TGTGCCAGCTCACAGGTGGGGGGAAGGAATGAGCAGTTCTTC. Protein sequence: CASSQVGGRNEQFF.

The table lists this clone with a few counts. This CDR3 reads CASSPRLDADTQYF. CDR3 DNA: TGTGCCAGCAGCCCCCGACTAGATGCAGATACGCAGTATTTT. The gene calls are TRBV5-4 and TRBJ2-3, with a tentative D call TRBD2 (6 bases). The germline CDR1 and CDR2 sequences are SGHNT and YYREEE (reference sequence). With 4 bases removed from V and 4 bases from J, the gap between germline ends came to 13 bases. CDR3 length: 14 residues.

This clone has just a few counts. This chain links TRBV5-4 with TRBJ1-6; 8 nucleotides align to TRBD1. J lost 5 bases, V lost 3 bases, and 7 bases had no gene match. This CDR3 has 16 amino acids. Germline V lookup: CDR1 SGHNT, CDR2 YYREEE (reference sequence). The CDR3, as DNA: TGTGCCAGCAGCTCGAACCCAGGGGGCAATAATTCACCCCTCCACTTT. The encoded protein is CASSSNPGGNNSPLHF.

V is TRBV5-6 and J is TRBJ2-1; D remains unclear. Germline loops: CDR1 SGHDT, CDR2 YYEEEE. The CDR3 length is 15 residues. Trimming cost V 1 base and J 4 bases, with 12 bases left between them. The CDR3 DNA is TGTGCCAGCAGCTTGCCCAACAGATTGTACAATGAGCAGTTCTTC. It yields the protein CASSLPNRLYNEQFF.

This clone has just a few counts. The CDR3 sequence is CASSFWGRGYGYTF. In DNA, the CDR3 is TGTGCCAGCAGTTTTTGGGGGCGCGGCTATGGCTACACCTTC. The V call is TRBV27, the J call TRBJ1-2, with D perhaps matching TRBD1 (6 bases). The V end was cut by 3 bases, the J end by 4 bases, with 12 bases between. Germline V gene sequence: CDR1 MNHEY, CDR2 SMNVEV (reference sequence). The CDR3 totals 14 residues.

The rearrangement uses TRBV18 and TRBJ1-3; D ambiguous. The CDR3 has 14 residues. Germline V CDR1 and CDR2: KGHSH, LQKENI. Between the trimmed V and J ends, which lost 5 bases and 2 bases, there was a span of 10 bases. The CDR3 loop is CASSSTSAGNTIYF. In DNA, the CDR3 is TGTGCCAGCTCATCAACCAGCGCTGGAAACACCATATATTTT.

The chain carries TRBV5-8 and TRBJ2-1; TRBD1 matches 11 bases. The CDR3 loop spans 15 amino acids. The V gene's germline CDR1 is SGHTS and CDR2 YDEGEE. Unmatched junction bases numbered 1, after V lost 3 bases and J lost 2 bases. CDR3 DNA: TGTGCCAGCAGCTGGACAGGGGGCGCCTACAATGAGCAGTTCTTC. Amino acid sequence: CASSWTGGAYNEQFF.

In its sample, this clone was seen a few times. This chain links TRBV4-3 with TRBJ2-7; 12 nucleotides align to TRBD1. Germline V CDR1 and CDR2: LGHNA, YSLEER. J gave up 6 bases and V 2 bases, and 5 bases lay outside the gene matches. The CDR3 loop spans 15 amino acids. CDR3 residues: CASSQWGQGAGEQYF. The CDR3 nucleotides are TGCGCCAGCAGCCAATGGGGACAGGGGGCTGGCGAGCAGTACTTC.

V is TRBV7-8 and J is TRBJ1-1; 8 bases line up with TRBD1. Germline assignment: CDR1 SGHVS and CDR2 FQNEAQ. V lost 5 bases to trimming and J lost 0 bases; unmatched junction nucleotides: 5. The CDR3 extends over 15 amino acids. CDR3 residues: CASSEQGGMNTEAFF. The CDR3 nucleotides are TGTGCCAGCAGCGAACAGGGGGGGATGAACACTGAAGCTTTCTTT.

This clone was observed a few times. The genes are TRBV14 and TRBJ1-2, with D perhaps TRBD1 (5 bases). The CDR3 is made up of 14 amino acids. The V end was cut by 0 bases, the J end by 8 bases, with 13 bases between. Germline assignment: CDR1 SGHDN and CDR2 FVKESK. The CDR3 DNA follows: TGTGCCAGCAGCCAAGATCAGGGAGGTTCCGGCTACACCTTC. It translates to CASSQDQGGSGYTF.

As to this clone: One end of the junction does not line up with germline, which may come from a read error. The gene calls are TRBV2 and TRBJ1-2; 9 bases are shared with TRBD1. This CDR3 is built from 14 residues. Germline CDR1 is SNHLY and CDR2 is FYNNEI. The CDR3 sequence: CANSPGTGTNGYTF. DNA of the CDR3: TGTGCCAACAGTCCCGGGACAGGGACCAATGGCTACACCTTC.

The rearrangement joins TRBV5-4 to TRBJ2-1; a possible D gene is TRBD2 (7 bases). Looked up from germline, CDR1 is SGHNT and CDR2 is YYREEE (reference sequence). The CDR3 is 14 residues long. V shed 0 bases and J shed 9 bases, with 13 bases lying between them. This CDR3 reads CASSLVRGGVEQFF. Here the CDR3 DNA reads TGTGCCAGCAGCTTGGTTAGGGGGGGCGTTGAGCAGTTCTTC.

The rearrangement links TRBV2 to TRBJ1-1; 7 positions agree with TRBD1. CDR1 is SNHLY, CDR2 FYNNEI, per germline. V was pared by 7 bases and J by 7 bases, with 6 bases of the junction left unmatched. The CDR3 contains 12 residues. In DNA form, the CDR3 reads TGTGCCAGCATCCGATGGGACAGTGAAGCTTTCTTT. This gives the protein CASIRWDSEAFF.

J is TRBJ1-1 and V is TRBV7-2; 7 nucleotides line up with TRBD1. The germline V gene encodes CDR1 SGHTA and CDR2 FQGNSA. J lost 2 bases, V lost 1 base, and 4 bases had no gene match. The CDR3 runs to 15 residues. The CDR3 region has the DNA TGTGCCAGCAGCTTAGTCAGGGGGGACAACACTGAAGCTTTCTTT. This translates into CASSLVRGDNTEAFF.

This rearrangement joins TRBV6-5 to TRBJ2-1; TRBD2 matches at 12 bases. CDR3 length: 15 residues. Per the germline V gene, CDR1 is MNHEY and CDR2 is SVGAGI. Losses at the gene ends were 5 bases for V and 10 bases for J; bases not matched to a gene: 9. DNA of the CDR3: TGTGCCAGCAGTCACCTAGCGGGAGGGCCGGGGGAGCAGTTCTTC. Translating gives CASSHLAGGPGEQFF.

The CDR3, as DNA: TGCGCCAGCAGCCCTCTGTCGGCGGGGGGCCGTTTCGGGGAGCTGTTTTTT. The encoded protein is CASSPLSAGGRFGELFF. This chain joins TRBV4-1 and TRBJ2-2; 8 bases align to TRBD2. The CDR3 loop spans 17 amino acids. Trimming removed 4 bases from V and 7 bases from J; junction bases left unmatched: 14. The V gene's germline CDR1 is MGHRA and CDR2 YSYEKL.

This chain uses TRBV10-3 with TRBJ2-1; a possible D gene is TRBD2 (5 bases). V was shortened by 7 bases and J by 6 bases, with 7 bases between the two germline ends. CDR1 and CDR2 from the germline V gene are ENHRY and SYGVKD. CDR3 length equals 11 residues. The DNA for the CDR3 is TGTGCCATCACTGCGGGCAATGAGCAGTTCTTC. Its translation is CAITAGNEQFF.

V gene TRBV29-1 combines with J gene TRBJ2-2; 7 nucleotides line up with TRBD1. V dropped 4 bases and J dropped 4; count of bases not matched to a gene: 6. Germline loops: CDR1 SQVTM, CDR2 ANQGSEA. CDR3 length: 14 residues. The CDR3 DNA reads as TGCAGCGTTGCGCGACAGGGTGGCACCGGGGAGCTGTTTTTT. This gives the protein CSVARQGGTGELFF.

This sequence joins TRBV7-6 and TRBJ2-1, with D tentatively TRBD2 (6 bases). CDR1 and CDR2 (germline): SGHVS, FNYEAQ. The V and J ends lost 5 bases and 9 bases respectively, with 23 bases between them. This CDR3 is 16 amino acids long. The CDR3 coding sequence is TGTGCCAGCAGCCCCCATGGGGGTATCGATAGCGGTGAGCAGTTCTTC. It specifies CASSPHGGIDSGEQFF.

This clone has just one count. The CDR3 coding sequence is TGTGCCAGCAGCTTAGCGTCTAGCGGGGGCAGAAGCACAGATACGCAGTATTTT. Its protein is CASSLASSGGRSTDTQYF. This sequence joins TRBV7-9 and TRBJ2-3; 10 bases line up with TRBD2. The ends lost 0 bases at V and 0 bases at J; junction bases unmatched: 6. The CDR3 consists of 18 residues. CDR1 SEHNR and CDR2 FQNEAQ come from the germline V gene (reference sequence).

The gene calls are TRBV4-1 and TRBJ1-5; 8 bases line up with TRBD1. Germline CDR1 and CDR2: MGHRA and YSYEKL. The CDR3 has 14 residues. Unmatched junction bases numbered 3, after V lost 1 base and J lost 7 bases. The DNA of the CDR3 is TGCGCCAGCAGCCAAGTACAGGGGGGCCAGCCCCAGCATTTT. This gives the protein CASSQVQGGQPQHF.

The rearrangement uses TRBV13 and TRBJ2-2; D is ambiguous. The CDR3 is 14 amino acids. Germline V CDR1 and CDR2: PRHDT, FYEKMQ (reference sequence). V lost 5 bases, J lost 7 bases, and 14 bases lay in between. CDR3 residues: CASSPGPSGGELFF. The CDR3 coding sequence is TGTGCCAGCAGCCCGGGTCCGTCGGGCGGGGAGCTGTTTTTT.

The chain has TRBV5-1 and TRBJ1-1; the match to TRBD1 covers 7 bases. V shed 5 bases and J 5 bases; nucleotides not matched to a gene: 9. The germline gives CDR1 SGHRS, CDR2 YFSETQ. The CDR3 is made up of 14 amino acids. CDR3 amino acids: CASSTVRGQTEAFF. CDR3 sequence (DNA): TGCGCCAGCAGTACGGTCAGGGGACAGACTGAAGCTTTCTTT. The full variable domain, in which reference TRBV5-1 and TRBJ1-1 provide the parts outside the CDR3, is KAGVTQTPRYLIKTRGQQVTLSCSPISGHRSVSWYQQTPGQGLQFLFEYFSETQRNKGNFPGRFSGRQFSNSRSEMNVSTLELGDSALYLCASSTVRGQTEAFFGQGTRLTVV.

The V call is TRBV5-1, the J call TRBJ1-1; weak D call: TRBD1 (5 bases). The V end was cut by 0 bases, the J end by 4 bases, with 10 bases between. The CDR3 totals 14 residues. CDR1 and CDR2 from the germline V gene are SGHRS and YFSETQ. CDR3 coding DNA: TGCGCCAGCAGCTTGGGGGGCGGGGGCACTGAAGCTTTCTTT. This sequence encodes CASSLGGGGTEAFF. Supplemented by reference TRBV5-1 and TRBJ1-1, the full variable domain reads KAGVTQTPRYLIKTRGQQVTLSCSPISGHRSVSWYQQTPGQGLQFLFEYFSETQRNKGNFPGRFSGRQFSNSRSEMNVSTLELGDSALYLCASSLGGGGTEAFFGQGTRLTVV.